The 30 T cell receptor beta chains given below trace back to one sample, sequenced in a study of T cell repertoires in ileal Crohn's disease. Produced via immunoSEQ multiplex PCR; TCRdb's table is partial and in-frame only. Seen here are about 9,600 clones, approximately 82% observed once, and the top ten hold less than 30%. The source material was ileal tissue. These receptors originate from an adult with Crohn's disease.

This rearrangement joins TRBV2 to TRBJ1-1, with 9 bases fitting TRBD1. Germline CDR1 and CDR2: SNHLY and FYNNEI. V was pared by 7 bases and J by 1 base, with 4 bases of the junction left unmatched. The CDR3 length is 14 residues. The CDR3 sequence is CASKQDRGNTEAFF. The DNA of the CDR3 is TGTGCCAGCAAGCAGGACAGGGGGAACACTGAAGCTTTCTTT. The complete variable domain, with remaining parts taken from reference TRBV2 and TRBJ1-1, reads EPEVTQTPSHQVTQMGQEVILRCVPISNHLYFYWYRQILGQKVEFLVSFYNNEISEKSEIFDDQFSVERPDGSNFTLKIRSTKLEDSAMYFCASKQDRGNTEAFFGQGTRLTVV.

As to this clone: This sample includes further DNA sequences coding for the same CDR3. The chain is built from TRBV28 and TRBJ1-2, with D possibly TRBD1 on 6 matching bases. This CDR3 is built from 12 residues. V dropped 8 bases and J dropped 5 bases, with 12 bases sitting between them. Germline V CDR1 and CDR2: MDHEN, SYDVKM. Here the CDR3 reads CASAGEGYGYTF. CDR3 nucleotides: TGTGCCAGCGCAGGGGAAGGGTATGGCTACACCTTC.

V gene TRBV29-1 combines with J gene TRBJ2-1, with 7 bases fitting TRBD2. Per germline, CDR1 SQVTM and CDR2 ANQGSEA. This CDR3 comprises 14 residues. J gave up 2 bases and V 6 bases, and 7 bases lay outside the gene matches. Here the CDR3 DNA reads TGCAGCGTGGGGACTACCCAGACCTACAATGAGCAGTTCTTC. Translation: CSVGTTQTYNEQFF.

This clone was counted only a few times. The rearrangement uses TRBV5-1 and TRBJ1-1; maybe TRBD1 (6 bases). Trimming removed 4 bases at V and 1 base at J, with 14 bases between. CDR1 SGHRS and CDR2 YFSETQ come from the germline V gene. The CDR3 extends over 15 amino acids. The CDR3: CASSLLQGWNTEAFF. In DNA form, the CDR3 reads TGCGCCAGCAGCCTCCTACAGGGTTGGAACACTGAAGCTTTCTTT.

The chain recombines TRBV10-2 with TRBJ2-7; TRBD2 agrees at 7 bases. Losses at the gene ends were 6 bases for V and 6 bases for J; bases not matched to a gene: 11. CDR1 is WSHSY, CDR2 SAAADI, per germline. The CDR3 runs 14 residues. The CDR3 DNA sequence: TGCGCCAGCAGGCTTGAGGAGCGGGACCGCGAGCAGTACTTC. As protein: CASRLEERDREQYF.

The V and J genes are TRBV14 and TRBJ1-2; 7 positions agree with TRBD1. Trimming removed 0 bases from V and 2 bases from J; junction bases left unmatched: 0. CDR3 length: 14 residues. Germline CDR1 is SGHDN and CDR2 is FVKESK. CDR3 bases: TGTGCCAGCAGCCAAGACAGGGGGAACTATGGCTACACCTTC. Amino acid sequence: CASSQDRGNYGYTF.

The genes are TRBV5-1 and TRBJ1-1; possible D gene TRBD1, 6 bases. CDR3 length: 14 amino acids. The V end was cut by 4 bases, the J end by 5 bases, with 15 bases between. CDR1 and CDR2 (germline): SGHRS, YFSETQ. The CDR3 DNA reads TGCGCCAGCAGCACCCGGGGGGGCGCGACTGAAGCTTTCTTT. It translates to CASSTRGGATEAFF.

The CDR3 protein is CASSPLNLATNTGELFF. The CDR3, as DNA: TGTGCCAGCAGCCCTTTGAATCTAGCGACGAACACCGGGGAGCTGTTTTTT. The rearrangement links TRBV7-8 to TRBJ2-2; tentative D call: TRBD2 (6 bases). There are 17 residues in the CDR3. The germline V and J ends were trimmed by 5 bases and 0 bases, with 16 bases remaining between them. Germline assignment: CDR1 SGHVS and CDR2 FQNEAQ.

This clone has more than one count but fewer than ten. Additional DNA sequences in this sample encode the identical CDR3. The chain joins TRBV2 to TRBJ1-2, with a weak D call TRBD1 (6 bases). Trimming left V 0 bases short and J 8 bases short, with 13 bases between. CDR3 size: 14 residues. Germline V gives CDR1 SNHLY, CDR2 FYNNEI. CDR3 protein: CASSEARQGRGYTF. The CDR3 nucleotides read TGTGCCAGCAGTGAAGCGCGGCAGGGGAGAGGCTACACCTTC. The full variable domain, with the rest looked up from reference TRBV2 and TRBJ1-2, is EPEVTQTPSHQVTQMGQEVILRCVPISNHLYFYWYRQILGQKVEFLVSFYNNEISEKSEIFDDQFSVERPDGSNFTLKIRSTKLEDSAMYFCASSEARQGRGYTFGSGTRLTVV.

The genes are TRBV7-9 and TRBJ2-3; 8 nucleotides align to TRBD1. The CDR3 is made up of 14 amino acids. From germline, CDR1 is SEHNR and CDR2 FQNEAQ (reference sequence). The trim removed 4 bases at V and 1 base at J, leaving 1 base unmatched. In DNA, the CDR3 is TGTGCCAGCAGCTCGGGACAGGGCACAGATACGCAGTATTTT. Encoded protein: CASSSGQGTDTQYF.

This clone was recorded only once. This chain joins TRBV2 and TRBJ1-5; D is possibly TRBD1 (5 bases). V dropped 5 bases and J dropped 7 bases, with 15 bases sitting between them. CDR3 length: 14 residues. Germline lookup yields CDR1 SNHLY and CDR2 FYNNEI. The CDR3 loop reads CASSRGGIGQPQHF. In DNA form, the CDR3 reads TGTGCCAGCAGTCGGGGGGGGATTGGACAGCCCCAGCATTTT.

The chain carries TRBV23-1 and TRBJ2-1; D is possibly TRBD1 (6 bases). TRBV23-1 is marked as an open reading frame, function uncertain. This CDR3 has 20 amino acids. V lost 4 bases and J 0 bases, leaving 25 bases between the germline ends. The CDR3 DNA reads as TGCGCCAGCAGTCTTCCCGGGACACAGACTGACCCTTCCTCCTACAATGAGCAGTTCTTC. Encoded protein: CASSLPGTQTDPSSYNEQFF.

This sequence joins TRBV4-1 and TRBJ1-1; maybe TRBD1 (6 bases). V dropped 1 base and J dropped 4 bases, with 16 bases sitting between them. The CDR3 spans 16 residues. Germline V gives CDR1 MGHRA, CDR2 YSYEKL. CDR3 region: CASSQAGELKLTEAFF. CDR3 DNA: TGCGCCAGCAGCCAAGCAGGGGAACTAAAGCTCACTGAAGCTTTCTTT.

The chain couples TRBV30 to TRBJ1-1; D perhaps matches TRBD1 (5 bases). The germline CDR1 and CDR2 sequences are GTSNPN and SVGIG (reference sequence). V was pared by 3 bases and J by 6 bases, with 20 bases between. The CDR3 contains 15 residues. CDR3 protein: CAWSETRAGGAEAFF. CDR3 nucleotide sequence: TGTGCCTGGAGCGAGACGCGAGCCGGGGGGGCTGAAGCTTTCTTT.

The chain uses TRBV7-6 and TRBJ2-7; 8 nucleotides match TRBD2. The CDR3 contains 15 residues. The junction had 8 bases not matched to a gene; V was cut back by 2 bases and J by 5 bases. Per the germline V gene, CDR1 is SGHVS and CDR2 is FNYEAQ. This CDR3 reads CASSLMSGGPDEQYF. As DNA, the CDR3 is TGTGCCAGCAGCTTAATGTCGGGAGGGCCCGACGAGCAGTACTTC. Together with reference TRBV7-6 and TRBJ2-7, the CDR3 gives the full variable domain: GAGVSQSPRYKVTKRGQDVALRCDPISGHVSLYWYRQALGQGPEFLTYFNYEAQQDKSGLPNDRFSAERPEGSISTLTIQRTEQRDSAMYRCASSLMSGGPDEQYFGPGTRLTVT.

This chain's CDR3 is CASSPDRGYATEAFF. The CDR3 bases are TGCGCCAGCAGCCCGGACAGGGGGTATGCCACTGAAGCTTTCTTT. This chain links TRBV5-1 with TRBJ1-1; 10 nucleotides align to TRBD1. Germline CDR1 and CDR2: SGHRS and YFSETQ. V shed 4 bases and J 4 bases; nucleotides not matched to a gene: 7. The CDR3 covers 15 residues.

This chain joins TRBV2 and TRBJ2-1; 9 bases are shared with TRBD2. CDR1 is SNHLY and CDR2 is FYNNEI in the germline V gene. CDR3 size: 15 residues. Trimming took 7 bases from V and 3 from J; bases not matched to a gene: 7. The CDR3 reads CASTQGAGGYNEQFF. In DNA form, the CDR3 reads TGTGCCAGCACCCAGGGAGCGGGGGGCTACAATGAGCAGTTCTTC.

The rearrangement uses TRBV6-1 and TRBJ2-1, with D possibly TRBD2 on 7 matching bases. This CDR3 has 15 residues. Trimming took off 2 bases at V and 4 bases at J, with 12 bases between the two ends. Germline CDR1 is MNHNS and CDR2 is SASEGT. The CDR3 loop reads CASSETGGAYNEQFF. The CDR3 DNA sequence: TGTGCCAGCAGTGAAACGGGGGGCGCATACAATGAGCAGTTCTTC.

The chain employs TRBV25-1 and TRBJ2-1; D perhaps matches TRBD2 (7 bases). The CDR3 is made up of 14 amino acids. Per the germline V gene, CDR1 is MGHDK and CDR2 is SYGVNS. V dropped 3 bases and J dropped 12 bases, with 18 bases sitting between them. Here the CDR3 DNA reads TGTGCCAGCAGTGAGGCGGGGGCCGGTTTCGGGCAGTTCTTC. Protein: CASSEAGAGFGQFF.

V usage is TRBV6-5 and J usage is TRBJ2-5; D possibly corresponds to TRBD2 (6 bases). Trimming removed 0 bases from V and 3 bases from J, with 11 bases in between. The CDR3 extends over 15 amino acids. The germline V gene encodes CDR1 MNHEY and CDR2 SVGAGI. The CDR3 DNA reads TGTGCCAGCAGTTACTCCGGGACTCCGGAAGAGACCCAGTACTTC. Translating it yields CASSYSGTPEETQYF.

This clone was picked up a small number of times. The CDR3 DNA is TGTGCCTGGAACAGGGATGGCTATGGCTACACCTTC. Amino acid sequence: CAWNRDGYGYTF. V usage is TRBV30 and J usage is TRBJ1-2, with D perhaps TRBD1 (6 bases). CDR1 GTSNPN and CDR2 SVGIG come from the germline V gene (reference sequence). This CDR3 comprises 12 residues. The V end was cut by 4 bases, the J end by 4 bases, with 10 bases between.

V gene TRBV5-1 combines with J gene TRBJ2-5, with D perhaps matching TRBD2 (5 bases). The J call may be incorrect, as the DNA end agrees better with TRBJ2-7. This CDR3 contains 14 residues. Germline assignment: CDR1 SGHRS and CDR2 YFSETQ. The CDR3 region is CASSSPGIHDEQYF. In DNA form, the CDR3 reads TGCGCCAGCAGCTCTCCCGGGATCCACGACGAGCAGTACTTC.

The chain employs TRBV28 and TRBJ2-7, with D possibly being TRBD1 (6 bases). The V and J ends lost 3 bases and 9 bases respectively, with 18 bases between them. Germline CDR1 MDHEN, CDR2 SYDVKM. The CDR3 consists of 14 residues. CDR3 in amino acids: CASSLATGGFGQYF. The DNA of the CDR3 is TGTGCCAGCAGTTTGGCGACAGGAGGTTTCGGGCAGTACTTC.

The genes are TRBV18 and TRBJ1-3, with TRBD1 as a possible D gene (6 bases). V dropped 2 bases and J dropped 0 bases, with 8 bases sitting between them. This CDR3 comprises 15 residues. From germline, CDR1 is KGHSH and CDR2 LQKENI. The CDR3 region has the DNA TGTGCCAGCTCACCAGCGGGGGCCTCTGGAAACACCATATATTTT. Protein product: CASSPAGASGNTIYF.

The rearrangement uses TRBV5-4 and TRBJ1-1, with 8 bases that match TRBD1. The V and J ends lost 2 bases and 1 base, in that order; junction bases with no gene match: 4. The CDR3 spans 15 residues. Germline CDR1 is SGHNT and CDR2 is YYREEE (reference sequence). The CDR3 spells CASSLDRGRNTEAFF. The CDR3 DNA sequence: TGTGCCAGCAGCTTAGACAGGGGAAGGAACACTGAAGCTTTCTTT.

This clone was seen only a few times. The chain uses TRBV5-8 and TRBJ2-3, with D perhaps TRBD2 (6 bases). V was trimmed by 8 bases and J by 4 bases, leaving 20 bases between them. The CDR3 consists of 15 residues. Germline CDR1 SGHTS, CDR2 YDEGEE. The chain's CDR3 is CASRMVSGVSDTQYF. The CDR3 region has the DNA TGTGCCAGTAGGATGGTGTCGGGGGTTTCAGATACGCAGTATTTT.

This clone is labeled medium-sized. The CDR3 is CASSQMTGIVQPQHF. The CDR3 region has the DNA TGTGCCAGCAGCCAAATGACAGGGATCGTTCAGCCCCAGCATTTT. The chain couples TRBV16 to TRBJ1-5; 7 nucleotides agree with TRBD1. Trimming removed 2 bases from V and 6 bases from J; junction bases left unmatched: 7. The CDR3 consists of 15 residues. Germline CDR1 and CDR2: KGHSY and FQNENV.

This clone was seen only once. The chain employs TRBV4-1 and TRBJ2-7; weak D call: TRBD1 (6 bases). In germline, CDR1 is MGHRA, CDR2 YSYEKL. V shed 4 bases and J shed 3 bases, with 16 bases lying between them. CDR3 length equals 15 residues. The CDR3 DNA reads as TGCGCCAGCAGCCCTCCGGGACACCAACTCTACGAGCAGTACTTC. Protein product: CASSPPGHQLYEQYF.

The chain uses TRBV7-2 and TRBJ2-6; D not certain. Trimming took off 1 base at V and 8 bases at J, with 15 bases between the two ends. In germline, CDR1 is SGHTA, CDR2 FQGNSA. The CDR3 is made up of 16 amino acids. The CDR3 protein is CASSLEPPPYTNVLTF. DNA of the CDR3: TGTGCCAGCAGCTTAGAGCCCCCTCCCTATACCAACGTCCTGACTTTC.

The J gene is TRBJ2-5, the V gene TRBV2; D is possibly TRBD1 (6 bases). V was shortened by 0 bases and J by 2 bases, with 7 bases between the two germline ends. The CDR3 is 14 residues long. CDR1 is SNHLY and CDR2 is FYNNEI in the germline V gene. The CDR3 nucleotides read TGTGCCAGCAGTGAAGCGAGGGGGCAAGAGACCCAGTACTTC. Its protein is CASSEARGQETQYF.